One sample yielded the 21 T cell receptor beta chains listed below, sequenced in a study of T-cell reconstitution after alpha-beta-depleted transplantation in children. Preparation of the TCRbeta library was carried out with unique molecular identifiers. Using its own MiXCR run on the PCR reads, TCRdb lists one record per CDR3 protein. Here the sample spans some 200,000 distinct CDR3 sequences, around 7% being singletons. The material was PBMCs from the stem cell graft donor, obtained from the stem cell graft. All receptors come from a human donor who donated a stem cell graft to a child with Wiskott-Aldrich syndrome.

This clonotype was detected only a few times. The CDR3 coding sequence is TGCGCCAGCAGCACATCCGGGACAGGTCTTACCGGGGAGCTGTTTTTT. It codes for CASSTSGTGLTGELFF. V gene TRBV5-1 combines with J gene TRBJ2-2; 8 bases align to TRBD1. J lost 5 bases, V lost 4 bases, and 10 bases had no gene match. This CDR3 spans 16 amino acids. Germline-derived CDR1 and CDR2 are SGHRS and YFSETQ.

There are many counts of this clonotype. The V call is TRBV27, the J call TRBJ2-7; tentatively, D is TRBD2 (6 bases). Germline CDR1 is MNHEY and CDR2 is SMNVEV (reference sequence). V lost 5 bases and J lost 6, with 17 bases in between. This CDR3 spans 14 amino acids. CDR3 in amino acids: CASSRGGITIEQYF. The DNA of the CDR3 is TGTGCCAGCAGTCGTGGAGGGATAACGATCGAGCAGTACTTC.

This clonotype was detected ten times or more. The chain joins TRBV20-1 to TRBJ2-3; 9 nucleotides line up with TRBD2. The V gene end was trimmed by 6 bases and the J gene end by 10 bases; junction bases not matched to a gene: 11. The germline gives CDR1 DFQATT, CDR2 SNEGSKA (reference sequence). There are 13 residues in the CDR3. The CDR3 loop reads CSARLGGGVPQYF. CDR3 nucleotide sequence: TGCAGTGCCCGTTTGGGCGGGGGGGTTCCGCAGTATTTT.

The table lists this clonotype with many counts. The V gene is TRBV9, the J gene TRBJ2-2, with 11 bases lining up with TRBD2. Germline V CDR1 and CDR2: SGDLS, YYNGEE. The J segment lost 7 bases and the V segment lost 2 bases, leaving 13 bases of the junction unmatched. This CDR3 is built from 18 residues. CDR3: CASSVLSGRAASGGELFF. In DNA form, the CDR3 reads TGTGCCAGCAGCGTTCTTAGCGGGAGGGCCGCTTCCGGCGGGGAGCTGTTTTTT. Full variable domain (outside the CDR3, taken from reference TRBV9 and TRBJ2-2): DSGVTQTPKHLITATGQRVTLRCSPRSGDLSVYWYQQSLDQGLQFLIQYYNGEERAKGNILERFSAQQFPDLHSELNLSSLELGDSALYFCASSVLSGRAASGGELFFGEGSRLTVL.

This clonotype was picked up many times. The chain uses TRBV5-1 and TRBJ2-4; 7 bases fit TRBD1. Germline V gene sequence: CDR1 SGHRS, CDR2 YFSETQ. This CDR3 has 15 amino acids. V lost 6 bases and J lost 0; bases outside the gene matches: 6. The DNA for the CDR3 is TGCGCCAGCAACGAGGGACAGCTAGCCAAAAACATTCAGTACTTC. It translates to CASNEGQLAKNIQYF.

This clonotype was picked up many times. V and J are TRBV10-3 and TRBJ2-1; D might be TRBD1 (6 bases). Germline V gene data show CDR1 as ENHRY and CDR2 as SYGVKD. CDR3 length: 13 residues. Trimming shortened V by 4 bases and J by 6 bases, and 10 bases separated the two germline ends. Written as DNA, the CDR3 is TGTGCCATCAGTGCGATACAGGGCAATGAGCAGTTCTTC. This sequence encodes CAISAIQGNEQFF.

This clonotype was detected ten times or more. This chain joins TRBV5-4 and TRBJ1-2, with TRBD1 as a possible D gene (6 bases). The CDR3 spans 13 residues. Looked up from germline, CDR1 is SGHNT and CDR2 is YYREEE (reference sequence). V was pared by 4 bases and J by 7 bases, with 14 bases between. CDR3 DNA sequence: TGTGCCAGCAGCCAACAGGGTCGTCGTGGCTACACCTTC. Its translation is CASSQQGRRGYTF.

This clonotype was detected many times. The genes are TRBV28 and TRBJ2-1; 9 nucleotides align to TRBD1. The trim removed 8 bases at V and 4 bases at J, leaving 12 bases unmatched. Germline CDR1 is MDHEN and CDR2 is SYDVKM. This CDR3 is built from 16 residues. DNA of the CDR3: TGTGCCAGCCATACACCTACCGGGACAGGGTACAATGAGCAGTTCTTC. Translation: CASHTPTGTGYNEQFF. The full variable domain, rest sourced from reference TRBV28 and TRBJ2-1, is DVKVTQSSRYLVKRTGEKVFLECVQDMDHENMFWYRQDPGLGLRLIYFSYDVKMKEKGDIPEGYSVSREKKERFSLILESASTNQTSMYLCASHTPTGTGYNEQFFGPGTRLTVL.

This clonotype was seen repeatedly, ten times or more. The CDR3 sequence is CASSQDWTGYEQYF. The CDR3 nucleotides read TGTGCCAGCAGCCAAGATTGGACAGGGTACGAGCAGTACTTC. The gene calls are TRBV3-1 and TRBJ2-7, with 8 bases identical to TRBD1. Germline V gene sequence: CDR1 LGHDT, CDR2 YNNKEL (reference sequence). This CDR3 spans 14 amino acids. V was pared by 0 bases and J by 4 bases, with 2 bases of the junction left unmatched.

This clonotype was seen at least ten times. The chain joins TRBV15 to TRBJ1-2; D is unresolved. This CDR3 spans 14 amino acids. Germline V gene lookup returns CDR1 LNHNV and CDR2 YYDKDF (reference sequence). V lost 0 bases and J 4 bases, leaving 9 bases between the germline ends. The CDR3 loop is CATSRDPGTYGYTF. The CDR3 DNA sequence: TGTGCCACCAGCAGAGATCCGGGAACCTATGGCTACACCTTC.

Many counts were recorded for this clonotype. V usage is TRBV20-1 and J usage is TRBJ1-1; unclear D gene. This CDR3 is 14 amino acids long. Trimming cost V 2 bases and J 6 bases, with 16 bases left between them. Germline CDR1 and CDR2: DFQATT and SNEGSKA (reference sequence). CDR3 region: CSARSYRSEPEAFF. As DNA, the CDR3 is TGCAGTGCTAGAAGCTATAGGTCAGAGCCTGAAGCTTTCTTT.

This clonotype was recorded many times. The chain couples TRBV14 to TRBJ1-6; no reliable D call. Germline assignment: CDR1 SGHDN and CDR2 FVKESK. The CDR3 is made up of 14 amino acids. V was trimmed by 2 bases and J by 8 bases, leaving 10 bases between them. The CDR3 loop reads CASSQSPRDSPLHF. CDR3 bases: TGTGCCAGCAGCCAATCGCCCCGTGATTCACCCCTCCACTTT.

Regarding this clonotype: At one end, the junction sequence differs from germline, possibly due to a read error. J is TRBJ2-5 and V is TRBV11-2; no reliable D call. The length of the CDR3 is 11 residues. Germline V CDR1 and CDR2: SGHAT, FQNNGV. CDR3 bases: TGTGCCAGCGGCTTTTCAGAGACCCAGTACTTC. Its protein product is CASGFSETQYF. Looking up the rest from reference TRBV11-2 and TRBJ2-5 gives the full variable domain: EAGVAQSPRYKIIEKRQSVAFWCNPISGHATLYWYQQILGQGPKLLIQFQNNGVVDDSQLPKDRFSAERLKGVDSTLKIQPAKLEDSAVYLCASGFSETQYFGPGTRLLVL.

This clonotype was seen at least ten times. This sequence joins TRBV5-5 and TRBJ2-1; 8 bases are shared with TRBD1. Germline CDR1 is SGHKS and CDR2 is YYEKEE (reference sequence). This CDR3 has 14 residues. V was pared by 0 bases and J by 8 bases, with 4 bases of the junction left unmatched. The DNA of the CDR3 is TGTGCCAGCAGCTTGGCAGGGGGCGGAGATGAGCAGTTCTTC. Amino acids: CASSLAGGGDEQFF.

A few counts support this clonotype. This chain uses TRBV2 with TRBJ2-1, with a tentative D call TRBD2 (5 bases). This CDR3 region has 14 residues. Trimming took 3 bases from V and 4 from J, leaving 10 bases between them. CDR1 and CDR2 from the germline V gene are SNHLY and FYNNEI. CDR3 amino acids: CASSDERTYNEQFF. CDR3 coding DNA: TGTGCCAGCAGTGATGAGCGGACTTACAATGAGCAGTTCTTC.

As for this clonotype: A much larger clone lies a single base off, so this may be a read error. This sequence joins TRBV5-1 and TRBJ2-2, with TRBD2 as a possible D gene (5 bases). In germline, CDR1 is SGHRS, CDR2 YFSETQ. V lost 6 bases, J lost 6 bases, and 21 bases lay in between. The CDR3 runs to 16 residues. The CDR3 loop is CASTSSSTLNSGELFF. Written as DNA, the CDR3 is TGCGCCAGCACTTCCTCTAGCACCCTCAACTCCGGGGAGCTGTTTTTT.

This clonotype was seen a handful of times. The V call is TRBV12-3 or TRBV12-4, the J call TRBJ1-5; D perhaps matches TRBD1 (5 bases). CDR3 length: 14 amino acids. V was pared by 3 bases and J by 7 bases, with 13 bases between. The CDR3 DNA reads TGTGCCAGCAGTTTTTCAGGGACGGAGCAGCCCCAGCATTTT. Its protein is CASSFSGTEQPQHF.

There are a few counts of this clonotype. The rearrangement links TRBV28 to TRBJ1-2; no firm D call. This CDR3 has 15 residues. CDR1 MDHEN and CDR2 SYDVKM come from the germline V gene. V was shortened by 7 bases and J by 2 bases, with 17 bases between the two germline ends. Here the CDR3 reads CASISPFGFNYGYTF. In DNA, the CDR3 is TGTGCCAGCATCTCCCCTTTCGGATTCAACTATGGCTACACCTTC.

In this sample, this clonotype turned up many times. The chain uses TRBV6-5 and TRBJ1-6, with a tentative D call TRBD1 (5 bases). The CDR3 totals 13 residues. The ends were cut back, 0 bases at V and 10 bases at J, with 7 bases in the middle. Germline CDR1 MNHEY, CDR2 SVGAGI. In DNA form, the CDR3 reads TGTGCCAGCAGTTACTCGAGGGGCTCACCCCTCCACTTT. This encodes CASSYSRGSPLHF.

A few counts support this clonotype. This rearrangement joins TRBV30 to TRBJ2-3; 15 positions match TRBD2. This CDR3 spans 16 amino acids. Germline V CDR1 and CDR2: GTSNPN, SVGIG (reference sequence). The trim removed 1 base at V and 5 bases at J, leaving 4 bases unmatched. CDR3 residues: CAWSAGLAGGVDTQYF. The CDR3 coding sequence is TGTGCCTGGAGTGCCGGACTAGCGGGAGGGGTAGATACGCAGTATTTT.

The table lists this clonotype with many counts. This sequence joins TRBV15 and TRBJ1-1; TRBD1 is a possible D gene (5 bases). CDR3 length: 15 amino acids. Deletions cut 0 bases from V and 1 base from J, with 9 bases between. Germline assignment: CDR1 LNHNV and CDR2 YYDKDF (reference sequence). CDR3 sequence reads: CATSRDRGRNTEAFF. The CDR3 DNA is TGTGCCACCAGCAGAGATCGGGGGAGGAACACTGAAGCTTTCTTT.